This T cell receptor beta chain comes out of a study of siplizumab effects on memory and regulatory T cells. General study points: Sequences below about 10^-5 frequency were poorly captured. As a result, only a minor fraction of alloreactive clones mapped to unstimulated subsets. Both greater diversity than memory cells and a major contribution to the alloresponse seemed to characterize naive T cells.

Notes on this clone: What it binds is not known.

Using immunoSEQ multiplex PCR, the repertoire was profiled, and TCRdb retains in-frame clones only, with some absent. The sample has some 73,000 clones; 85% to 95% are singletons. Sequences were obtained from CD8+ T cells sorted from blood. This receptor was identified in a human donor in good health.

The CDR3 DNA sequence: TGTGCCAGCAGCCCACCCGTAGCGGGCCGGACCTACGAGCAGTACTTC. The encoded protein is CASSPPVAGRTYEQYF. The V call is TRBV11-2, the J call TRBJ2-7, with 7 bases aligning to TRBD2. The CDR3 covers 16 residues. Germline CDR1 is SGHAT and CDR2 is FQNNGV. V lost 5 bases to trimming and J lost 2 bases; unmatched junction nucleotides: 12.